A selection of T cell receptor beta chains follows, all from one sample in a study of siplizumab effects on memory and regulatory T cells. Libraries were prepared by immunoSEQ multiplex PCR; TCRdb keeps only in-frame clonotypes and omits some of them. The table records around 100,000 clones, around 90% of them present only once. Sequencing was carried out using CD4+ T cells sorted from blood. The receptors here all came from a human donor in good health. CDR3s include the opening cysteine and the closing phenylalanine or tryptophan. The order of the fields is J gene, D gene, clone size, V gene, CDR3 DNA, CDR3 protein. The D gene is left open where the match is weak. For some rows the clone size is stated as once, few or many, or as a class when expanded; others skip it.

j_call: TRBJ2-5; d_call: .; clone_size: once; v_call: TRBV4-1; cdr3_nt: TGCGCCAGCAGCCAAGTTTCCCGACTGGACGGAGGGGAGACCCAGTACTTC; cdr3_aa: CASSQVSRLDGGETQYF
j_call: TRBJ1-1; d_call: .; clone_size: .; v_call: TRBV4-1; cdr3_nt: TGCGCCAGCAGCCACCCAAAGGGCGCTGAAGCTTTCTTT; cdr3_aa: CASSHPKGAEAFF
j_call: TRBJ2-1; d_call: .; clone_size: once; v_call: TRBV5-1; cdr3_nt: TGCGCCAGCAGCCTACAGGAGTACAATGAGCAGTTCTTC; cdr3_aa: CASSLQEYNEQFF
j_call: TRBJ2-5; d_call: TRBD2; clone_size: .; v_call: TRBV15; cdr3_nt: TGTGCCACCAGCAGAGATCTTATGACTAGCGGGGGAACAAGAGAAACCCAGTACTTC; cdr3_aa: CATSRDLMTSGGTRETQYF
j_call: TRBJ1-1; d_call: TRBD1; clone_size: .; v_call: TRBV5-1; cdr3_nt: TGCGCCAGCAGCTTGTACAGGGGGAACACTGAAGCTTTCTTT; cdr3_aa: CASSLYRGNTEAFF
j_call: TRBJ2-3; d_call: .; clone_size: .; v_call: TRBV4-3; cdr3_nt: TGCGCCAGCAGCCAAGACGGGAATAGGGATACGCAGTATTTT; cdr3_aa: CASSQDGNRDTQYF
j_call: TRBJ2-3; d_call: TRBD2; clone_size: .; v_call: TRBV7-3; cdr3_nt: TGTGCCAGCAGCTCTCACATACGGACTAGCGGGGGGGCCGCTACGCAGTATTTT; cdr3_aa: CASSSHIRTSGGAATQYF
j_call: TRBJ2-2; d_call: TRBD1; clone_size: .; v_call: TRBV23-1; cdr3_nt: TGCGCCAGCAGTCAAACGGACAGGGCCTACACCGGGGAGCTGTTTTTT; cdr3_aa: CASSQTDRAYTGELFF
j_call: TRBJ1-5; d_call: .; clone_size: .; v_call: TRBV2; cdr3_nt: TGTGCCAGCAGTGACTCGGCTGCTCAGCCCCAGCATTTT; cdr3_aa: CASSDSAAQPQHF
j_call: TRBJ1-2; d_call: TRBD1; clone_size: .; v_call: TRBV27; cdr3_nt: TGTGCCAGCAGTTTAACTGGGACAGGGGGCCTTCGGTACACCTTC; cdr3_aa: CASSLTGTGGLRYTF
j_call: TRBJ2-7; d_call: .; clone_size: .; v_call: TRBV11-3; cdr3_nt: TGTGCCAGCAGCCCGGAGGACTCCTACGAGCAGTACTTC; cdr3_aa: CASSPEDSYEQYF
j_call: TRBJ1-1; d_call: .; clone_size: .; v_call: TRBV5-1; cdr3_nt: TGCGCCAGCAGCTGGTTAACAGGGATCGACACTGAAGCTTTCTTT; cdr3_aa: CASSWLTGIDTEAFF
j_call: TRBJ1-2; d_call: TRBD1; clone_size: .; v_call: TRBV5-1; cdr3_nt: TGCGCCAGCAGCTCAGAGACAGGGGGCTATGGCTACACCTTC; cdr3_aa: CASSSETGGYGYTF
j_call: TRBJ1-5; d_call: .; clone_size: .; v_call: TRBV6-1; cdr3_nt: TGTGCCAGCAGTGAAGCGCCCAGCTATAGCAATCAGCCCCAGCATTTT; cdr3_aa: CASSEAPSYSNQPQHF
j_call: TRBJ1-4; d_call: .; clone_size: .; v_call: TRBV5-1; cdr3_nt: TGCGCCAGCAGTGGGCGGAATAATGAAAAACTGTTTTTT; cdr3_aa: CASSGRNNEKLFF
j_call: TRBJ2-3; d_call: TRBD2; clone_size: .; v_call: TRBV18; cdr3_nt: TGTGCCAGCTCACCGAATCAGGCGGGGGGGTCAGATACGCAGTATTTT; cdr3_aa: CASSPNQAGGSDTQYF
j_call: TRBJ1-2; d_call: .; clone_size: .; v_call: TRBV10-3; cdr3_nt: TGTGCCATCAGTGACCCGTCCGGGTTCGGCTACACCTTC; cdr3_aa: CAISDPSGFGYTF
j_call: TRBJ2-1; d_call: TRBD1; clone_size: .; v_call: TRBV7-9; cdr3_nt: TGTGCCAGCAGCTTAGCCAGTACAGGGGGCTCCTACAATGAGCAGTTCTTC; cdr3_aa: CASSLASTGGSYNEQFF
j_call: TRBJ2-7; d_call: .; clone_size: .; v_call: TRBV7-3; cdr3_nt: TGTGCCAGCAGCTTAAATGGTGAGGGCTCCTACGAGCAGTACTTC; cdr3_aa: CASSLNGEGSYEQYF
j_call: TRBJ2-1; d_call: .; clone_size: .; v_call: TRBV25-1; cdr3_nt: TGTGCCAGCAGTGAAATCGGCCGGAGCTCCTACAATGAGCAGTTCTTC; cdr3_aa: CASSEIGRSSYNEQFF
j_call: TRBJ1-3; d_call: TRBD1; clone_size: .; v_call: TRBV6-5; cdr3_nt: TGTGCCAGCAGGACAGGGGGAGGAAACACCATATATTTT; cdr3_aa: CASRTGGGNTIYF
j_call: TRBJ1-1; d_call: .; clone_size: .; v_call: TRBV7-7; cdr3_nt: TGTGCCAGCAGCTTACGTTTGAACACTGAAGCTTTCTTT; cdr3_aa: CASSLRLNTEAFF
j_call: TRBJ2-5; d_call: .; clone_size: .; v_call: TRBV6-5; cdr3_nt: TGTGCCAGCAGTTATCTGGGCAGGGAAGAGACCCAGTACTTC; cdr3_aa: CASSYLGREETQYF
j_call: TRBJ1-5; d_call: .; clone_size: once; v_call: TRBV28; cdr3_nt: TGTGCCAGCAGTGTTAATCAGCCCCAGCATTTT; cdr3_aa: CASSVNQPQHF
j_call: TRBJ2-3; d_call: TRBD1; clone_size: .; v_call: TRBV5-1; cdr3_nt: TGCGCCAGCAGCCCGGGACAGACCACAGATACGCAGTATTTT; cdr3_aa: CASSPGQTTDTQYF
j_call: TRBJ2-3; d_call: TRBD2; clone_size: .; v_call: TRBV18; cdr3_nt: TGTGCCAGCTCATTCGGGACTAGCGGGGCAGCAGATACGCAGTATTTT; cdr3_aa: CASSFGTSGAADTQYF
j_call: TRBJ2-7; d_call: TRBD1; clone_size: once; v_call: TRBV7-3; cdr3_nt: TGTGCCAGCAGCTTAACCCTGACAGGGGGCCCCTACGAGCAGTACTTC; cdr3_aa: CASSLTLTGGPYEQYF
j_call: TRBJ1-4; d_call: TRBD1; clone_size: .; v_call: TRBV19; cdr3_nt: TGTGCCAGTACCGACGCTGGCGGGACAGGGCGTGAAAAACTGTTTTTT; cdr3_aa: CASTDAGGTGREKLFF
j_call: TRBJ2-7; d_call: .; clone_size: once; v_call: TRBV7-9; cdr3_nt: TGTGCCAGCAGCGGGACCCGGGGACAGCTCGGGGGGGCCTTCGAGCAGTACTTC; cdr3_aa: CASSGTRGQLGGAFEQYF
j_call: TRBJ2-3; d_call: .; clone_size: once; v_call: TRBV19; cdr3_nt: TGTGCCAGTAGTGCCCGGGGGTCGCGAGATACGCAGTATTTT; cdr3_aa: CASSARGSRDTQYF
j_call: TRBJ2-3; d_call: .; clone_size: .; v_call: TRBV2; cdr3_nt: TGTGCCAGCAGTGGGCAGGGCACAGATACGCAGTATTTT; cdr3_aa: CASSGQGTDTQYF
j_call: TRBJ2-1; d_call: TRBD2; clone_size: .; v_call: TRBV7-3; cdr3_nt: TGTGCCAGCAGCTTAACGGTTTTCGGGGGGAATGAGCAGTTCTTC; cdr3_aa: CASSLTVFGGNEQFF
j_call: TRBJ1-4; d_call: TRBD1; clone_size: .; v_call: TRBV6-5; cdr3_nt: TGTGCCAGCAGCCTAAACAGGGGGCTCGATGAAAAACTGTTTTTT; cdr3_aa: CASSLNRGLDEKLFF
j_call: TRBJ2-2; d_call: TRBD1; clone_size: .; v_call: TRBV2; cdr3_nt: TGTGCCAGCTCGGGACAGGGGGACACCGGGGAGCTGTTTTTT; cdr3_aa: CASSGQGDTGELFF
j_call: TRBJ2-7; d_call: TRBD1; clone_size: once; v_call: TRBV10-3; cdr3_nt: TGTGCCATCAGTCTCGGACAGGGCTACGAGCAGTACTTC; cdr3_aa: CAISLGQGYEQYF
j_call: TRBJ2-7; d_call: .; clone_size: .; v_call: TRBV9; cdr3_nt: TGTGCCAGCAGCCTTGGTAGGGGGACCCGCGAGCAGTACTTC; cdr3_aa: CASSLGRGTREQYF
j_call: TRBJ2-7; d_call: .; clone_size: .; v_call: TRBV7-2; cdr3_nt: TGTGCCAGCAGATTGGGAGGTGACGGGGGCGAGCAGTACTTC; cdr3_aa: CASRLGGDGGEQYF
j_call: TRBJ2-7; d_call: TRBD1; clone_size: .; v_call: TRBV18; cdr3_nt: TGTGCCAGCTCGCGTCCGGGACAGGGGGGGGAGCAGTACTTC; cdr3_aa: CASSRPGQGGEQYF
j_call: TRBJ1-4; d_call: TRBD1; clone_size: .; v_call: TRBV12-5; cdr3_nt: TGTGCTAGTGGTCTAGGACAGGGGCCCGAAAAACTGTTTTTT; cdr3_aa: CASGLGQGPEKLFF